The clone carrying this T cell receptor beta chain was recorded a few times. PCR primers comprised 60 Vbeta and 13 Jbeta primers. Some clones are missing from TCRdb's copy, which holds only in-frame ones; the method was immunoSEQ multiplex PCR. The repertoire consists of around 120,000 clones, with 55% to 65% occurring once and the leading ten covering roughly 9.8%. The CDR3 sequence is 14 residues long. Trimming cost V 3 bases and J 8 bases; bases outside gene matches: 7. Germline V gene sequence: CDR1 SGHRS, CDR2 YFSETQ. Healthy bone marrow donors formed the donor group. The sample belongs to a study of cytomegalovirus exposure and HLA in healthy donors.

The sequence was obtained from a woman aged 35 to 49 in good health and CMV-seropositive. The chain combines TRBV5-1 with TRBJ1-4; 7 positions match TRBD1. The sequenced sample was PBMCs. The chain's CDR3 is CASSSGTVGEKLFF. CDR3 DNA sequence: TGCGCCAGCAGCTCCGGGACAGTGGGAGAAAAACTGTTTTTT.